Listed below are T cell receptor beta chains from one sample, sequenced in a study of T cells in Graves' hyperthyroidism and ophthalmopathy. TCRdb called the multiplex PCR reads again in MiXCR, with one record for every CDR3 protein. Of around 600,000 distinct CDR3 sequences listed, about 15% are singletons. The specimen sequenced was blood. The source of these receptors is a woman aged 25 to 39 with Graves' hyperthyroidism. CDR3s include the opening cysteine and the closing phenylalanine or tryptophan. D genes are given only for firm matches. Some rows have no size entry. The others give once, few or many, or a class for an expanded clone.

clone_size: few; v_call: TRBV19; cdr3_length: 15; j_call: TRBJ2-2; d_call: TRBD2; cdr3_nt: TGTGCCAGTAGTATTCCTAGCGGGAACACCGGGGAGCTGTTTTTT; cdr3_aa: CASSIPSGNTGELFF
clone_size: many; v_call: TRBV27; cdr3_length: 15; j_call: TRBJ1-2; d_call: NA; cdr3_nt: TGTGCCAGCAGTTTAGTGTCAGGGGTTAACTATGGCTACACCTTC; cdr3_aa: CASSLVSGVNYGYTF
clone_size: many; v_call: TRBV2; cdr3_length: 14; j_call: TRBJ2-5; d_call: NA; cdr3_nt: TGTGCCAGCACGCAGGGTCCGAAGCAAGAGACCCAGTACTTC; cdr3_aa: CASTQGPKQETQYF
clone_size: few; v_call: TRBV3-1; cdr3_length: 16; j_call: TRBJ2-3; d_call: TRBD2; cdr3_nt: TGTGCCAGCAGCCGGGTGGTAGCGGGTCCCACAGATACGCAGTATTTT; cdr3_aa: CASSRVVAGPTDTQYF
clone_size: many; v_call: TRBV20-1; cdr3_length: 15; j_call: TRBJ2-1; d_call: TRBD2; cdr3_nt: TGCAGTGCTCTCACTCTAGCGGGAGGACACAATGAGCAGTTCTTC; cdr3_aa: CSALTLAGGHNEQFF
clone_size: many; v_call: TRBV7-2; cdr3_length: 15; j_call: TRBJ2-1; d_call: TRBD2; cdr3_nt: TGTGCCAGCAGCCCCGGCGGGAGAGATTTCGATGAGCAGTTCTTC; cdr3_aa: CASSPGGRDFDEQFF
clone_size: many; v_call: TRBV28; cdr3_length: 14; j_call: TRBJ2-3; d_call: NA; cdr3_nt: TGTGCCAGCAGTTTTGTAGCGGAGCCAGATACGCAGTATTTT; cdr3_aa: CASSFVAEPDTQYF
clone_size: many; v_call: TRBV11-2; cdr3_length: 14; j_call: TRBJ2-1; d_call: NA; cdr3_nt: TGTGCCAGCAGCTCCGGGCCTTCCTACAATGAGCAGTTCTTC; cdr3_aa: CASSSGPSYNEQFF
clone_size: NA; v_call: TRBV7-9; cdr3_length: 17; j_call: TRBJ2-5; d_call: TRBD2; cdr3_nt: TGTGCCAGCAGTACTTTATCGGGACTAGCGGGAGGTGAGACCCAGTACTTC; cdr3_aa: CASSTLSGLAGGETQYF
clone_size: many; v_call: TRBV9; cdr3_length: 14; j_call: TRBJ2-7; d_call: NA; cdr3_nt: TGTGCCAGCAGCGTAGGAAGGAGCTCCTACGAGCAGTACTTC; cdr3_aa: CASSVGRSSYEQYF
clone_size: NA; v_call: TRBV27; cdr3_length: 15; j_call: TRBJ2-3; d_call: NA; cdr3_nt: TGTGCCAGCAGTCCGGACTTGACTTTCACAGATACGCAGTATTTT; cdr3_aa: CASSPDLTFTDTQYF
clone_size: NA; v_call: TRBV7-2; cdr3_length: 19; j_call: TRBJ1-2; d_call: NA; cdr3_nt: TGTGCCAGCAGCACCGAAGGGCCCGGGTCAGAAGTGGCTAACTATGGCTACACCTTC; cdr3_aa: CASSTEGPGSEVANYGYTF
clone_size: NA; v_call: TRBV27; cdr3_length: 14; j_call: TRBJ2-7; d_call: NA; cdr3_nt: TGTGCCAGCAGTCCGACCGGGAGTAGCCACGAGCAGTACTTC; cdr3_aa: CASSPTGSSHEQYF
clone_size: many; v_call: TRBV27; cdr3_length: 12; j_call: TRBJ1-1; d_call: TRBD1; cdr3_nt: TGTGCCAGCGTCAGGGGGGGTACTGAAGCTTTCTTT; cdr3_aa: CASVRGGTEAFF
clone_size: NA; v_call: TRBV27; cdr3_length: 15; j_call: TRBJ2-7; d_call: NA; cdr3_nt: TGTGCCAGCAGTTTGGAGTCCGCCAGCTCCTACGAGCAGTACTTC; cdr3_aa: CASSLESASSYEQYF
clone_size: many; v_call: TRBV7-2; cdr3_length: 15; j_call: TRBJ2-7; d_call: TRBD1; cdr3_nt: TGTGCCAGCAGCTTAGCCGAAGGGGGCTACTACGAGCAGTACTTC; cdr3_aa: CASSLAEGGYYEQYF
clone_size: NA; v_call: TRBV7-9; cdr3_length: 16; j_call: TRBJ1-2; d_call: TRBD1; cdr3_nt: TGTGCCAGCAGCCATCGACCTTTAACAGGGGACTATGGCTACACCTTC; cdr3_aa: CASSHRPLTGDYGYTF
clone_size: NA; v_call: TRBV18; cdr3_length: 16; j_call: TRBJ2-1; d_call: TRBD2; cdr3_nt: TGTGCCAGCTCCAAGGGCATCAGCGGGGCTTACAATGAGCAGTTCTTC; cdr3_aa: CASSKGISGAYNEQFF
clone_size: many; v_call: TRBV30; cdr3_length: 14; j_call: TRBJ2-2; d_call: TRBD2; cdr3_nt: TGTGCCTGGAGTCCAGCGGGAGGTACCGGGGAGCTGTTTTTT; cdr3_aa: CAWSPAGGTGELFF